A selection of T cell receptor beta chains follows, all from one sample in a study of cytotoxic CD8 clonotypes in ibrutinib-treated CLL. Method: immunoSEQ multiplex PCR; TCRdb's copy keeps in-frame clones and lacks some. The sample has tens of thousands of clones; 90% are singletons. Sequencing used PBMCs, obtained after 12 months of ibrutinib treatment. The receptors were sampled from a human donor with chronic lymphocytic leukemia. Both conserved end residues are part of each CDR3. A D gene is named only where the DNA matches it firmly. Rows give clone size only sometimes, using once, few, many, or a class for an expanded clone.

.,TRBD1,TRBJ1-2,TRBV18,CASSPGTGDGGYTF,TGTGCCAGCTCACCCGGGACAGGGGACGGTGGCTACACCTTC
.,.,TRBJ2-2,TRBV7-9,CASSLMGRNTGELFF,TGTGCCAGCAGCTTAATGGGTAGAAACACCGGGGAGCTGTTTTTT
.,.,TRBJ1-5,TRBV2,CASSGTARDQPQHF,TGTGCCAGCAGTGGGACAGCCCGGGATCAGCCCCAGCATTTT
once,.,TRBJ1-2,TRBV6-5,CASSYSLSSGYTF,TGTGCCAGCAGTTACTCGTTAAGTTCTGGCTACACCTTC
.,TRBD1,TRBJ1-1,TRBV19,CASSIEGTGGSEAFF,TGTGCCAGTAGTATAGAGGGGACAGGGGGATCTGAAGCTTTCTTT
.,.,TRBJ1-2,TRBV15,CATSRASGSWDYGYTF,TGTGCCACCAGCAGGGCGTCCGGGTCATGGGACTATGGCTACACCTTC
.,.,TRBJ1-4,TRBV25-1,CASSEFGRTNEKLFF,TGTGCCAGCAGTGAGTTCGGTCGGACTAATGAAAAACTGTTTTTT
.,.,TRBJ2-3,TRBV19,CASSTTGIHTQYF,TGTGCCAGTAGCACTACAGGGATTCATACGCAGTATTTT
.,.,TRBJ2-7,TRBV18,CASSPATAGNEQYF,TGTGCCAGCTCACCTGCCACTGCAGGAAACGAGCAGTACTTC
.,TRBD1,TRBJ2-1,TRBV6-5,CASTPGQLYNEQFF,TGTGCCAGCACTCCGGGACAGCTCTACAATGAGCAGTTCTTC
few,TRBD1,TRBJ1-2,TRBV27,CASRRLGQGAEGYTF,TGTGCCAGCAGGCGACTGGGACAGGGGGCTGAGGGCTACACCTTC
.,TRBD2,TRBJ2-5,TRBV11-2,CASSSGTSGRGETQYF,TGTGCCAGCAGCTCCGGGACTAGCGGGAGGGGAGAGACCCAGTACTTC
once,.,TRBJ2-7,TRBV28,CASSYYRAYEQYF,TGTGCCAGCAGTTATTACAGGGCCTACGAGCAGTACTTC
.,TRBD2,TRBJ2-1,TRBV29-1,CSVSFTPGLAGGRSYNEQFF,TGCAGCGTTTCTTTCACACCGGGACTAGCGGGAGGCCGCTCCTACAATGAGCAGTTCTTC
.,.,TRBJ2-7,TRBV28,CASSLAGPTYEQYF,TGTGCCAGCAGTTTAGCGGGCCCGACCTACGAGCAGTACTTC
once,.,TRBJ2-5,TRBV14,CASSQQHTGPTYF,TGTGCCAGCAGCCAACAACACACAGGGCCGACTTACTTC
.,TRBD2,TRBJ2-1,TRBV5-4,CASRPGTSGRSNEQFF,TGTGCCAGCAGGCCGGGGACTAGCGGGAGGTCCAATGAGCAGTTCTTC
once,.,TRBJ1-6,TRBV4-1,CASSQAITAKGNSPLHF,TGCGCCAGCAGCCAAGCTATCACGGCGAAAGGGAATTCACCCCTCCACTTT
.,.,TRBJ2-1,TRBV30,CAGVRRNEQFF,TGTGCCGGAGTTAGACGAAATGAGCAGTTCTTC
.,TRBD2,TRBJ2-5,TRBV6-1,CASRDRLAGGETQYF,TGTGCCAGCAGAGATAGACTAGCGGGAGGAGAGACCCAGTACTTC
.,.,TRBJ2-5,TRBV6-1,CASSDDRLGHIQETQYF,TGTGCCAGCAGTGACGACCGACTAGGACATATACAAGAGACCCAGTACTTC
.,.,TRBJ2-4,TRBV11-2,CASSLEPASPKNIQYF,TGTGCCAGCAGCTTAGAGCCAGCTTCACCCAAAAACATTCAGTACTTC
few,.,TRBJ1-1,TRBV5-1,CASSLTGSTEAFF,TGCGCCAGCAGCTTAACAGGGAGCACTGAAGCTTTCTTT
once,TRBD2,TRBJ2-7,TRBV7-2,CASSLGGTSVSYEQYF,TGTGCCAGCAGCTTGGGCGGGACTAGCGTCTCCTACGAGCAGTACTTC
.,.,TRBJ1-1,TRBV19,CASSIKGGIVNTEAFF,TGTGCCAGTAGTATAAAGGGGGGTATAGTGAACACTGAAGCTTTCTTT
.,.,TRBJ1-5,TRBV6-1,CASREGVSQPQHF,TGTGCCAGCAGGGAGGGAGTAAGTCAGCCCCAGCATTTT
few,.,TRBJ1-2,TRBV6-1,CASSEVRGIYGYTF,TGTGCCAGCAGTGAAGTCAGGGGTATCTATGGCTACACCTTC